The clone carrying this T cell receptor beta chain has only one observation. CDR3 length: 13 amino acids. CDR1 is SGHKS and CDR2 is YYEKEE in the germline V gene (reference sequence). Trimming stripped 8 bases from V and 6 bases from J, with 18 bases between. The data originate from a study of blood T cell repertoires in COVID-19. On the study more broadly: Sources were T cells, B-cell-depleted T cells, or PBMCs; the material itself was cDNA or gDNA.

Source study methods: Counts of nucleated cells, estimated from reference gene primer amplification, were obtained. Using immunoSEQ multiplex PCR, the repertoire was profiled, and TCRdb retains in-frame clones only, with some absent. V and J calls and clone size are given by that table; D and trimming were obtained from the DNA. The table has about 180,000 clones, about 83% seen once. This TCR was recovered from a human donor in a cohort sampled during active COVID-19. This chain joins TRBV5-5 and TRBJ2-7, with a possible D match to TRBD2 (6 bases). Sequenced: peripheral blood. The CDR3 loop reads CASGGLPAAEQYF. The CDR3 DNA reads as TGTGCCAGTGGGGGACTTCCCGCTGCCGAGCAGTACTTC.